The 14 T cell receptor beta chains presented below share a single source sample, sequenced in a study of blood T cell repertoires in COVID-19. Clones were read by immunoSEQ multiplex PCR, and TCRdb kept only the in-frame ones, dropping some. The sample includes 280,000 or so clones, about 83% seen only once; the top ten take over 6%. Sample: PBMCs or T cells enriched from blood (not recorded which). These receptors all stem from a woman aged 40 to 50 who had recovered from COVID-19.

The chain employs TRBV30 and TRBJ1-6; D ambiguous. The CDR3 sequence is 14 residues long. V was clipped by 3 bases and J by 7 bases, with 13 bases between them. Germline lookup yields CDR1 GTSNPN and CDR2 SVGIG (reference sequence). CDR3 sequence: CAWSLSGRNSPLHF. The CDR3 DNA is TGTGCCTGGAGCCTCAGCGGACGAAATTCACCCCTCCACTTT.

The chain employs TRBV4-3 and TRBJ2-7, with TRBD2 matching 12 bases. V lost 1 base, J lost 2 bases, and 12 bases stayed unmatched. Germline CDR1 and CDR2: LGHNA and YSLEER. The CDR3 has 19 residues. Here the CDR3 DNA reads TGCGCCAGCAGCCAAGGGCACCCTCGGACTAGCGGGATGCCCTACGAGCAGTACTTC. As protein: CASSQGHPRTSGMPYEQYF.

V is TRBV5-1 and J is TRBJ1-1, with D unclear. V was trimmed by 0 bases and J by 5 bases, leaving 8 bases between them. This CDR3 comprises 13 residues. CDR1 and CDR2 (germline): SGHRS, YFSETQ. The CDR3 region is CASSLGGETEAFF. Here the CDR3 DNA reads TGCGCCAGCAGCTTGGGAGGAGAAACTGAAGCTTTCTTT.

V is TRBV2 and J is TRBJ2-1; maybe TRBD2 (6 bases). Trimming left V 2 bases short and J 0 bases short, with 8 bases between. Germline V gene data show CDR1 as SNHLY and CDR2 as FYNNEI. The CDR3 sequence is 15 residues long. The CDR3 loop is CASSEWRGSYNEQFF. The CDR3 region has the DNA TGTGCCAGCAGTGAATGGAGGGGCTCCTACAATGAGCAGTTCTTC.

The CDR3: CASSLEGTGLSPLHF. The CDR3 bases are TGTGCCAGCAGCTTAGAGGGTACCGGACTTTCACCCCTCCACTTT. The V call is TRBV11-2, the J call TRBJ1-6, with D unclear. Trimming took off 0 bases at V and 9 bases at J, with 12 bases between the two ends. The CDR3 consists of 15 residues. CDR1 and CDR2 (germline): SGHAT, FQNNGV.

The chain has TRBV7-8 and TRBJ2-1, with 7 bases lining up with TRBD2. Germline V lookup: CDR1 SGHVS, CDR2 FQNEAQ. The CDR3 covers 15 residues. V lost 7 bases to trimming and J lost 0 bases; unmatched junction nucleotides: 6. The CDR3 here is CASNPGTTSYNEQFF. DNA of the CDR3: TGTGCCAGCAACCCCGGGACTACCTCCTACAATGAGCAGTTCTTC. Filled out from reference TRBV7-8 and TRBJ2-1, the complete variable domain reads GAGVSQSPRYKVAKRGQDVALRCDPISGHVSLFWYQQALGQGPEFLTYFQNEAQLDKSGLPSDRFFAERPEGSVSTLKIQRTQQEDSAVYLCASNPGTTSYNEQFFGPGTRLTVL.

Here the CDR3 reads CARNGQGDYEQYF. CDR3 nucleotides: TGCGCCAGAAATGGACAGGGGGACTACGAGCAGTACTTC. The chain joins TRBV5-1 to TRBJ2-7, with 10 bases identical to TRBD1. The germline gives CDR1 SGHRS, CDR2 YFSETQ. V trimming: 8 bases; J trimming: 3 bases; junction bases outside the gene matches: 5. CDR3 length: 13 amino acids.

The CDR3 reads CSDYSGRSGNEQFF. Written as DNA, the CDR3 is TGCAGCGATTATAGCGGGAGGTCGGGGAATGAGCAGTTCTTC. The V gene is TRBV29-1, the J gene TRBJ2-1; 10 bases line up with TRBD2. Trimming removed 7 bases from V and 7 bases from J; junction bases left unmatched: 10. The CDR3 runs 14 residues. CDR1 and CDR2 from the germline V gene are SQVTM and ANQGSEA.

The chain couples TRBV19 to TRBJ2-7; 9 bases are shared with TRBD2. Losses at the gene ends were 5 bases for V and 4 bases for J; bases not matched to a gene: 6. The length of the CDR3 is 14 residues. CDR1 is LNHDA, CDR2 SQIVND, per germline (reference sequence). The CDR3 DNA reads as TGTGCCAGTAGTCACGCGGGAGGGCCTTACGAGCAGTACTTC. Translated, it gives CASSHAGGPYEQYF.

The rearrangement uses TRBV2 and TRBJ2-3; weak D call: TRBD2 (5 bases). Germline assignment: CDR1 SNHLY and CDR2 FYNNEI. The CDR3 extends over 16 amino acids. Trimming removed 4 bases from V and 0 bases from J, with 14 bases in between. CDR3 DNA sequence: TGTGCCAGCAGTGGAGGGAGCGGAAGAAGCACAGATACGCAGTATTTT. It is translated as CASSGGSGRSTDTQYF.

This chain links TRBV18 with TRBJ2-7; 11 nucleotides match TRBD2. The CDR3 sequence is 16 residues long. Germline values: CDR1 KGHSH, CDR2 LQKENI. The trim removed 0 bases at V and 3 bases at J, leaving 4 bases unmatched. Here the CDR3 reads CASSPPATSGVYEQYF. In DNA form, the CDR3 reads TGTGCCAGCTCACCACCGGCGACTAGCGGGGTCTACGAGCAGTACTTC.

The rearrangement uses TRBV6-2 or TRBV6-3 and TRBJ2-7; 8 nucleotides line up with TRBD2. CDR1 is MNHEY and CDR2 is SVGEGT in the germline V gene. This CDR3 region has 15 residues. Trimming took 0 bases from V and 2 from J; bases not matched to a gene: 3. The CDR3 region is CASSYSTTSAYEQYF. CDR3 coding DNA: TGTGCCAGCAGTTACTCGACGACTAGCGCCTACGAGCAGTACTTC.

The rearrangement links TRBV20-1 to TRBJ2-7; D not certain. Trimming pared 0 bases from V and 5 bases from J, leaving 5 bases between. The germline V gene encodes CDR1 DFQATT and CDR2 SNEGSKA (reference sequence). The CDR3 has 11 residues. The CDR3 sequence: CSARDTNEQYF. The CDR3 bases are TGCAGTGCTAGAGATACTAACGAGCAGTACTTC.

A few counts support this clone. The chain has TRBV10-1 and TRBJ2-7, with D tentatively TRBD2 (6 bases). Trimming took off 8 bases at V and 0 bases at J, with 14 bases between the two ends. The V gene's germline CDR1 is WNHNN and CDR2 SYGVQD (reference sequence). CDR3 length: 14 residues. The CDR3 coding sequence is TGCGCCAGCGTGAGTAGCGGACTCTCCTACGAGCAGTACTTC. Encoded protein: CASVSSGLSYEQYF.